A single sample is the source of the 2 T cell receptor beta chains below, sequenced in a study of T-cell memory formation after mild COVID-19. Via MiXCR, TCRdb re-called the 5' RACE reads, giving one row per CDR3 protein. The profile covers hundreds of thousands of distinct CDR3 sequences, with 28% appearing a single time and roughly 14% taken by the ten largest. Sequenced: PBMCs or a T cell subset sorted from them (not recorded which). Receptor source: an adult woman who had mild COVID-19 (a few samples of this study predate the infection). Cell type and time point are not known.

This clonotype showed up just a few times. V is TRBV12-3 or TRBV12-4 and J is TRBJ2-7; TRBD1 might be the D (5 bases). Trimming took off 3 bases at V and 6 bases at J, with 9 bases between the two ends. The CDR3 is 12 amino acids. The DNA for the CDR3 is TGTGCCAGCAGTTTGGGGCTCTTCGAGCAGTACTTC. This gives the protein CASSLGLFEQYF.

The J gene is TRBJ2-5, the V gene TRBV3-1; 10 bases are a match to TRBD1. Unmatched junction bases numbered 4, after V lost 4 bases and J lost 2 bases. The CDR3 totals 15 residues. CDR1 LGHDT and CDR2 YNNKEL come from the germline V gene (reference sequence). The CDR3 here is CASSRDRGPQETQYF. The DNA for the CDR3 is TGTGCCAGCAGCCGGGACAGGGGCCCGCAAGAGACCCAGTACTTC.